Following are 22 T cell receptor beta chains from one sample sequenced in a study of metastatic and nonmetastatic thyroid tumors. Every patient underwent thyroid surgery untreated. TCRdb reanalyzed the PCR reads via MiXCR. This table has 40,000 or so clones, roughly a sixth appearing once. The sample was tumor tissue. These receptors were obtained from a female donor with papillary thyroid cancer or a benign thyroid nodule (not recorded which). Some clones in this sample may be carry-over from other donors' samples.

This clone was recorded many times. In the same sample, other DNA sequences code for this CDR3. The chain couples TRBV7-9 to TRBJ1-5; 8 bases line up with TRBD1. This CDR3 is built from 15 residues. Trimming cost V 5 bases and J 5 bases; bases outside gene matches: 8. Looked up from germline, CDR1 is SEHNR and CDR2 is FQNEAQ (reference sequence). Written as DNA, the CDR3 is TGTGCCAGCAGCCGCGGACAGGGTATTGATCAGCCCCAGCATTTT. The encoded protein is CASSRGQGIDQPQHF.

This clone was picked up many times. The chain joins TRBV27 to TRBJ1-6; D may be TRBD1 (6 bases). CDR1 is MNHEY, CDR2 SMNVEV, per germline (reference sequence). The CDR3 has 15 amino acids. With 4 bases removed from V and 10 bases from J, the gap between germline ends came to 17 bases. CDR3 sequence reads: CASSSVGAGESPLHF. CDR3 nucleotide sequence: TGTGCCAGCAGTTCCGTTGGTGCAGGGGAATCACCCCTCCACTTT.

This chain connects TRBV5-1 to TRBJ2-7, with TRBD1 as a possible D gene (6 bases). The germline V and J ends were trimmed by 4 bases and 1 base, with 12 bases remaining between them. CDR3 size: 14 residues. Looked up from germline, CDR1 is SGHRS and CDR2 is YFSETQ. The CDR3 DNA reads TGCGCCAGCAGCCAACAGGGAACGTCCTACGAGCAGTACTTC. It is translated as CASSQQGTSYEQYF.

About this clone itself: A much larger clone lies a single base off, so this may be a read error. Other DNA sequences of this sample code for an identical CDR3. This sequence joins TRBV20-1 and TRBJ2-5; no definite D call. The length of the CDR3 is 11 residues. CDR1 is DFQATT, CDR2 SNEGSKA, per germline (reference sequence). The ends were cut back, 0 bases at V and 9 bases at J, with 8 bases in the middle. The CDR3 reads CSARELGPQYF. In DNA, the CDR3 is TGCAGTGCTAGAGAGCTAGGTCCCCAGTACTTC.

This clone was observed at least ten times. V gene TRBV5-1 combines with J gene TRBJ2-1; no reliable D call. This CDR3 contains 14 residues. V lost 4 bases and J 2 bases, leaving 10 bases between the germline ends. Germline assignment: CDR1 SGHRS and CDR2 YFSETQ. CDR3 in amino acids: CASSPSIAYNEQFF. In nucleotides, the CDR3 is TGCGCCAGCAGCCCCAGCATAGCCTACAATGAGCAGTTCTTC.

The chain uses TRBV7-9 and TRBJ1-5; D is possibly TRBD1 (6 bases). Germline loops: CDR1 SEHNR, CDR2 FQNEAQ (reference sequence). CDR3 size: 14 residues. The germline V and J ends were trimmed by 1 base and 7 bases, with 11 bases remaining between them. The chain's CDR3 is CASSLGGQGQPQHF. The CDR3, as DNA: TGTGCCAGCAGCTTAGGGGGGCAAGGCCAGCCCCAGCATTTT.

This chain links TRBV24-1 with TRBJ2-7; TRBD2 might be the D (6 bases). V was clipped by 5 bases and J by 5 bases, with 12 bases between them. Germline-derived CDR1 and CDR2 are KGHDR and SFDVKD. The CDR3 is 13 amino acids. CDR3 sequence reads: CATSGGAFDEQYF. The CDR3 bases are TGTGCCACCAGTGGCGGGGCGTTTGACGAGCAGTACTTC.

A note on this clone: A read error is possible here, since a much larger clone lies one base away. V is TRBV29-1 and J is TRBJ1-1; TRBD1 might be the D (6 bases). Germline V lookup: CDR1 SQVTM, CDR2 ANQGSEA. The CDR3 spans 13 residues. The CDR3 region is CSVERGAGTEDFF. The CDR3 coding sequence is TGCAGCGTTGAGCGGGGGGCTGGCACTGAAGATTTCTTT.

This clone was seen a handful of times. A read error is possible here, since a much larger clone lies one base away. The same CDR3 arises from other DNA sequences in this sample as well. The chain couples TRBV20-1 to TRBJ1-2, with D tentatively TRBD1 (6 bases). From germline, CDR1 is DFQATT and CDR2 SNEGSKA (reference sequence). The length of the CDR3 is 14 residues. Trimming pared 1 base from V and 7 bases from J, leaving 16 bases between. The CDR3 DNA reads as TGCAGTGCTAGAGGGGGGGACATCTCGCGTGGCTACACCTTC. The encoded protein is CSARGGDISRGYTF.

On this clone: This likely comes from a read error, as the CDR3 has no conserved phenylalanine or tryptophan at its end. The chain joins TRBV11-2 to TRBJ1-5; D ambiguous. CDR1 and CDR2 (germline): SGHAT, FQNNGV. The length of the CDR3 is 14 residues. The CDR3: CGSTSGSGNQPQHL. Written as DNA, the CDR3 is TGTGGCAGCACTTCTGGTTCTGGAAATCAGCCCCAGCATTTA.

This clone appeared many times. The CDR3 protein is CASSKGQGPRPYYGYTF. CDR3 coding DNA: TGTGCCAGCAGTAAAGGACAGGGGCCGCGACCTTACTATGGCTACACCTTC. The J gene is TRBJ1-2, the V gene TRBV6-1, with TRBD1 identical over 9 bases. CDR1 MNHNS and CDR2 SASEGT come from the germline V gene. V lost 5 bases, J lost 3 bases, and 13 bases stayed unmatched. The CDR3 sequence is 17 residues long.

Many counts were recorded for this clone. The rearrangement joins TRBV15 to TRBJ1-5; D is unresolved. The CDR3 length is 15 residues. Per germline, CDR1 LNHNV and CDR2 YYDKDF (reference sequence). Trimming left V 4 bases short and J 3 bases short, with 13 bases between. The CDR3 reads CATSTGRLNNQPQHF. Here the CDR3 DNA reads TGTGCCACCAGCACCGGACGTTTAAACAATCAGCCCCAGCATTTT.

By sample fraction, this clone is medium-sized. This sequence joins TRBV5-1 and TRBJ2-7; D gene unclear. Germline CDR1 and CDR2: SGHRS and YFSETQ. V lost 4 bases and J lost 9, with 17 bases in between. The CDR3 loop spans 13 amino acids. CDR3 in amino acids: CASSAGPELGQYF. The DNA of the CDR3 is TGCGCCAGCAGCGCCGGGCCCGAGCTAGGGCAGTACTTC.

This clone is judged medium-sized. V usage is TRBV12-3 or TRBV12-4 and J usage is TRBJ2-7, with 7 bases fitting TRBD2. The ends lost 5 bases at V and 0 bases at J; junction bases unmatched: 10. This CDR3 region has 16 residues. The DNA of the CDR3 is TGTGCCAGCAGTACCACATTAGCGGGTAGCTCCTACGAGCAGTACTTC. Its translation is CASSTTLAGSSYEQYF.

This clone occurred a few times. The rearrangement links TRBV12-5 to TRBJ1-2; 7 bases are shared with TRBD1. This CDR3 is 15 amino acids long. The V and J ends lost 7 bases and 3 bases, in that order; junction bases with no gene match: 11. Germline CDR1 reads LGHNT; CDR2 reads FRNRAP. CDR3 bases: TGTGCTAGTGCCCCTGGACAGGTTGTTCACTATGGCTACACCTTC. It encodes CASAPGQVVHYGYTF.

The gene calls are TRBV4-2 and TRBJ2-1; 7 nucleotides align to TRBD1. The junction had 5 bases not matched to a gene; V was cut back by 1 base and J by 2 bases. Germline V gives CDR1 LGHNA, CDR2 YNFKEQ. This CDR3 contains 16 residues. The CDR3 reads CASSQGAGQAYNEQFF. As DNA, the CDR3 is TGTGCCAGCAGCCAAGGGGCCGGACAGGCCTACAATGAGCAGTTCTTC.

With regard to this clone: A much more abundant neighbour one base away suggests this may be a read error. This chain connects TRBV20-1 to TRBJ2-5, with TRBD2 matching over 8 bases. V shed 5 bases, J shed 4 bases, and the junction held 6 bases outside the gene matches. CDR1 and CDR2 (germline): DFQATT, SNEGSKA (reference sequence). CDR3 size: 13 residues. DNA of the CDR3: TGCAGTGCTGGGACTAGGATGTTAGAGACCCAGTACTTC. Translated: CSAGTRMLETQYF.

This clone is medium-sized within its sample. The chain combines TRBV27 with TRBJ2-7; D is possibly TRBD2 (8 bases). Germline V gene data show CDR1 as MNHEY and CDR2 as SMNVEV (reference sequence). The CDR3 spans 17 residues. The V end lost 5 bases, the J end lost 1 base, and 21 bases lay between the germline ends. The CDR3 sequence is CASSRARGGTESYEQYF. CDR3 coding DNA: TGTGCCAGCAGTCGGGCCCGCGGGGGGACAGAGTCCTACGAGCAGTACTTC.

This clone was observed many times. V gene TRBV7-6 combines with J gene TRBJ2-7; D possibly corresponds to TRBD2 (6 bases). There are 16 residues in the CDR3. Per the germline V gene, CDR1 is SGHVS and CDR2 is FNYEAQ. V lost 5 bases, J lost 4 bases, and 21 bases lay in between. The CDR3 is CASSPLEGLDRYEQYF. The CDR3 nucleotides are TGTGCCAGCAGCCCCCTTGAGGGACTTGATCGTTACGAGCAGTACTTC.

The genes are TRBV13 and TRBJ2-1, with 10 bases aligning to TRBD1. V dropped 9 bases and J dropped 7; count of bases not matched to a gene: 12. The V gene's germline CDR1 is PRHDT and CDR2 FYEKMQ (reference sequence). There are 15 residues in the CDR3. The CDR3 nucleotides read TGTGCCAGTCGACGCTGGGACAGGGGAGGAAATGAGCAGTTCTTC. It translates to CASRRWDRGGNEQFF.

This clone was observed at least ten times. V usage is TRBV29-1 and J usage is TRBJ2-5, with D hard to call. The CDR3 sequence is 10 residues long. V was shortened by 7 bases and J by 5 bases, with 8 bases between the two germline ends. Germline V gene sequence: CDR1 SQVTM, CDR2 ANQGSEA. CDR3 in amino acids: CSARLETQYF. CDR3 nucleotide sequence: TGCAGCGCCCGATTGGAGACCCAGTACTTC.

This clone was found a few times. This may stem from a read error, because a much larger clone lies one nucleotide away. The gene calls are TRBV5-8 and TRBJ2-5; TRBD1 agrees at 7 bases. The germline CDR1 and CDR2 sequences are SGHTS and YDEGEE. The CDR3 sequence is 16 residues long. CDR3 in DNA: TGTGCCAGCAACTTGAGGACAGGCGCACACCAAGAGACCCAGTACTTC. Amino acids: CASNLRTGAHQETQYF.